Listed below are T cell receptor beta chains from one sample, sequenced in a study of blood T cell repertoires in COVID-19. Measured with immunoSEQ multiplex PCR; TCRdb has only the in-frame clones, and not every one. The table includes about 99,000 clones, about 80% detected once. Material: peripheral blood. These receptors originate from a woman aged 80 or over with active or convalescent COVID-19. Both conserved end residues are trimmed from each CDR3. Each record gives: J gene, V gene, D gene, CDR3 protein. The D gene is left open where the match is weak.

j_call: TRBJ2-3
v_call: TRBV27
d_call: NA
cdr3_aa: ASQEAGTDTQY

j_call: TRBJ1-4
v_call: TRBV27
d_call: NA
cdr3_aa: ASSLFGMGEKLF

j_call: TRBJ2-1
v_call: TRBV29-1
d_call: NA
cdr3_aa: SVEKGVRNNEQF

j_call: TRBJ1-1
v_call: TRBV11-2
d_call: TRBD1
cdr3_aa: ASSLDPGGNTEAF

j_call: TRBJ2-3
v_call: TRBV6-1
d_call: TRBD2
cdr3_aa: ASSEELAGANLADTQY

j_call: TRBJ1-2
v_call: TRBV4-1
d_call: NA
cdr3_aa: ASSQQTAYGYT

j_call: TRBJ1-3
v_call: TRBV28
d_call: TRBD1
cdr3_aa: ASSFRTGGTDTIY

j_call: TRBJ1-6
v_call: TRBV7-9
d_call: NA
cdr3_aa: ASSFKGVDNSPLH

j_call: TRBJ1-1
v_call: TRBV5-1
d_call: NA
cdr3_aa: ASSLMADTEAF

j_call: TRBJ2-1
v_call: TRBV6-5
d_call: TRBD2
cdr3_aa: ASSLGLARDEQF

j_call: TRBJ1-3
v_call: TRBV7-8
d_call: NA
cdr3_aa: ASSFRDSGNTIY

j_call: TRBJ1-5
v_call: TRBV30
d_call: TRBD1
cdr3_aa: AWSGDRFSNQPQH

j_call: TRBJ2-7
v_call: TRBV28
d_call: NA
cdr3_aa: ASRTEYEQY

j_call: TRBJ2-2
v_call: TRBV7-9
d_call: NA
cdr3_aa: ASSPIRTGELF

j_call: TRBJ2-1
v_call: TRBV4-1
d_call: NA
cdr3_aa: ASSQDPGLYYNEQF

j_call: TRBJ1-2
v_call: TRBV5-1
d_call: TRBD1
cdr3_aa: ASSLGGGQGATNYGYT

j_call: TRBJ1-1
v_call: TRBV6-2/TRBV6-3
d_call: NA
cdr3_aa: ASSSVFMNTEAF

j_call: TRBJ2-5
v_call: TRBV5-1
d_call: NA
cdr3_aa: ASSLGGAQYQETQY

j_call: TRBJ1-2
v_call: TRBV6-4
d_call: NA
cdr3_aa: ASSDSSGVGGYT

j_call: TRBJ1-1
v_call: TRBV10-3
d_call: NA
cdr3_aa: AISAEGRRDTEAF

j_call: TRBJ2-3
v_call: TRBV19
d_call: NA
cdr3_aa: ASSNVAGNTDTQY

j_call: TRBJ2-3
v_call: TRBV9
d_call: TRBD1
cdr3_aa: ASSSRTGTGGADTQY

j_call: TRBJ1-1
v_call: TRBV18
d_call: NA
cdr3_aa: ASSPPSQNTEAF

j_call: TRBJ2-3
v_call: TRBV6-2/TRBV6-3
d_call: TRBD2
cdr3_aa: ASSYALAGVIDTQY

j_call: TRBJ1-3
v_call: TRBV12-3/TRBV12-4
d_call: NA
cdr3_aa: ASSSWRGNTIY

j_call: TRBJ2-1
v_call: TRBV5-1
d_call: TRBD2
cdr3_aa: ASSSGLAGASQF

j_call: TRBJ2-5
v_call: TRBV3-1/TRBV3-2
d_call: TRBD2
cdr3_aa: ASSQLAAQETQY

j_call: TRBJ2-6
v_call: TRBV5-4
d_call: NA
cdr3_aa: ASSSQYSGANVLT

j_call: TRBJ1-2
v_call: TRBV5-1
d_call: TRBD1
cdr3_aa: ASRSDRANYGYT

j_call: TRBJ1-4
v_call: TRBV30
d_call: NA
cdr3_aa: AWSVGGAMFREKLF

j_call: TRBJ1-1
v_call: TRBV29-1
d_call: NA
cdr3_aa: SAGHGSGTEAF

j_call: TRBJ2-1
v_call: TRBV12-3/TRBV12-4
d_call: NA
cdr3_aa: ASSLRQGNEQF

j_call: TRBJ1-2
v_call: TRBV2
d_call: NA
cdr3_aa: ASSETGVRVYGYT

j_call: TRBJ2-2
v_call: TRBV19
d_call: NA
cdr3_aa: ASSRGGDTGELF

j_call: TRBJ1-4
v_call: TRBV21-1
d_call: NA
cdr3_aa: ASSKGTGNEKLF

j_call: TRBJ2-1
v_call: TRBV13
d_call: NA
cdr3_aa: ASSLSGVNEQF

j_call: TRBJ2-3
v_call: TRBV6-2/TRBV6-3
d_call: NA
cdr3_aa: ASSYTDRDTQY

j_call: TRBJ2-3
v_call: TRBV19
d_call: TRBD2
cdr3_aa: ASSNPGLAPTDTQY

j_call: TRBJ1-6
v_call: TRBV28
d_call: NA
cdr3_aa: AGQSFNSPLH

j_call: TRBJ1-2
v_call: TRBV7-9
d_call: TRBD1
cdr3_aa: ASSVPGQGAHYT

j_call: TRBJ2-7
v_call: TRBV7-3
d_call: TRBD1
cdr3_aa: ASSAPGTEKAYEQY

j_call: TRBJ2-7
v_call: TRBV30
d_call: TRBD2
cdr3_aa: AWSTPGGAPYEQY